This T cell receptor (beta chain) was recovered during a study of T cell responses to AZD1222 COVID-19 vaccine. The study, taken as a whole, reports: After the peak T cell response, and only then, were repertoires sampled.

Note on this clone: Antigen specificity is unknown.

The repertoire was sequenced with immunoSEQ multiplex PCR; TCRdb's copy has only in-frame clones and lacks some. The sample consists of some 150,000 clones, about 85% of them appearing once. Germline V gene lookup returns CDR1 SNHLY and CDR2 FYNNEI. CDR3 length: 13 amino acids. The ends were cut back, 7 bases at V and 8 bases at J, with 12 bases in the middle. The chain has TRBV2 and TRBJ1-6; the D is unclear. The input for sequencing was peripheral blood, taken after recovery from COVID-19. The source of this sequence is an adult who had recovered from COVID-19. The CDR3, as DNA: TGTGCCAGCACTTCGACGTGGGATTCACCCCTCCACTTT. The encoded protein is CASTSTWDSPLHF.